This TCR beta chain was sequenced for a study of blood T cell repertoires in COVID-19 (dated by TCRdb to 2018 to 2020). Broadly, across the study: Collaborator samples came from the United States, Italy and Spain and covered acute and convalescent phases of COVID-19. A de-identified subject ID, COVID-19 status, age in years and sex were almost always included in the sample metadata. The repertoires were released in a freely available public database intended as a resource for research on the immune response to SARS-CoV-2. Where available, HLA class I and class II types were obtained from metadata supplied by the sample provider rather than from assay-based typing. The samples were drawn from two sources: the first 160 participants of the ongoing ImmuneRACE study, and 1,000 to 1,500 subjects contributed by 6 global collaborators. The prospective study material was composed of cDNA or gDNA derived from T cells, B-cell-depleted T cells, or PBMCs. Deeply sampled blood TCRbeta repertoires from subjects exposed to, actively infected with, or recovered from COVID-19 were included in the dataset. General study outcomes and caveats: How much clinical and demographic metadata was included differed by source and by participant, and the metadata was provided uncurated.

In Seattle, one collaborating source enrolled patients while the infection was active and tracked those patients longitudinally over the course of disease. Each collaborating institution followed its own protocols to collect whole blood in K2EDTA tubes. For TCRbeta analysis, collaborators shipped samples as frozen whole blood, isolated PBMCs, or DNA extracted from either of those sample types. Remarks on this clone: Its recognized antigen is unknown. Base qualities are not recorded, but no much larger clone differs from it by a single base.

CDR1 and CDR2 (MNHEY, SMNVEV) derive from the germline V gene (reference sequence). Inclusive of the bounding cysteine and phenylalanine, the CDR3 is 17 residues long. CDR3 DNA only is kept here, 51 bases in frame from base 1. The germline ends are 16 bases apart after V is trimmed by 4 bases and J by 1 base. The immunoSEQ Assay, a bias-controlled multiplex PCR, was used to amplify TCRbeta CDR3 regions from genomic DNA. As for how the authors treated the data: The number of nucleated cells in each sample was estimated from the amplification of reference gene primers within the assay. To quantify the absolute abundance of each unique TCRbeta CDR3 rearrangement, sequence reads were collapsed and filtered. For each sample, productive Simpson clonality was calculated by taking the square root of Simpson's diversity index across productive rearrangements. This immuneACCESS table, as held by TCRdb, lists in-frame sequences with V and J called but not all clones. Of the missing ones, under half trace to an unresolved V gene in checked studies; the others have no known cause. That table gives V, J and clone size, and the DNA gave D and trimming. This sample lists around 170,000 clones; more than 75% were detected once. Of the sample, under 0.65% falls within the top ten clones.

The sequence was collected from a man aged 60-69 years with COVID-19, enrolled during active disease. The sequenced material came from peripheral blood. Here the chain combines TRBV27 and TRBJ2-2, with the D segment identity uncertain. For the CDR3, the sequence is CASSSLRRQRNTGELFF. The DNA reads TGTGCCAGCAGTTCCCTGCGGCGGCAACGGAACACCGGGGAGCTGTTTTTT.